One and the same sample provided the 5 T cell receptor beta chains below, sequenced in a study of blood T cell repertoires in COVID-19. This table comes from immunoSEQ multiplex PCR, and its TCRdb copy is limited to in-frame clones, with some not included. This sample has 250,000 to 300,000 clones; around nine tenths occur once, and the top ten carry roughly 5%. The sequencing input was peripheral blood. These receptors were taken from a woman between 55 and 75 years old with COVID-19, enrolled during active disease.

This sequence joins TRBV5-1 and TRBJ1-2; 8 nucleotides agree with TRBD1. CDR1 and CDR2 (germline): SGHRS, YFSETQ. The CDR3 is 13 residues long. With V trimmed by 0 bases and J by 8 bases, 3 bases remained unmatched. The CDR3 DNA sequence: TGCGCCAGCAGCTTGGGGACAGGGAAGGGCTACACCTTC. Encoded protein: CASSLGTGKGYTF.

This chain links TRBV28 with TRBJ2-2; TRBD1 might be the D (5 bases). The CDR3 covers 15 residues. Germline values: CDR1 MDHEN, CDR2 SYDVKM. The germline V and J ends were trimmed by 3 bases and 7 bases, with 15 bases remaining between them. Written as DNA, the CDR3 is TGTGCCAGCAGTTTCCAGCGCGACCAGGGCGGGGAGCTGTTTTTT. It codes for CASSFQRDQGGELFF. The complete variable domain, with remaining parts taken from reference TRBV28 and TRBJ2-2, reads DVKVTQSSRYLVKRTGEKVFLECVQDMDHENMFWYRQDPGLGLRLIYFSYDVKMKEKGDIPEGYSVSREKKERFSLILESASTNQTSMYLCASSFQRDQGGELFFGEGSRLTVL.

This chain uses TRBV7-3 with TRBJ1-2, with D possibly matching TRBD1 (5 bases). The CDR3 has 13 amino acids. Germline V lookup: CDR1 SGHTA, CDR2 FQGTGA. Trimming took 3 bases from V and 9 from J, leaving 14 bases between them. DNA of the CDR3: TGTGCCAGCAGCTTTCAGGGAGGGCTTAGCTACACCTTC. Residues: CASSFQGGLSYTF.

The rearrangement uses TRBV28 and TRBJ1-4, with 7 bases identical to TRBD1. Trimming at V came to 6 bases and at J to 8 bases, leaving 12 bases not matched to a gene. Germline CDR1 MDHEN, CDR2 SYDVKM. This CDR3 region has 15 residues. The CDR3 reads CASSPAGQGEEKLFF. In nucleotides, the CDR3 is TGTGCCAGCAGCCCAGCCGGCCAGGGGGAGGAAAAACTGTTTTTT.

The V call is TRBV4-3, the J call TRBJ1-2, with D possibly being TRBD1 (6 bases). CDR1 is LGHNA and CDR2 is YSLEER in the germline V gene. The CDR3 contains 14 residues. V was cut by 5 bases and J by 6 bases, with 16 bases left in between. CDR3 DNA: TGCGCCAGCAGCTTTCAGAGGGGGTTGGATGGCTACACCTTC. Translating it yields CASSFQRGLDGYTF.